The 24 T cell receptor beta chains below all came from one sample that was sequenced in a study of glioma-infiltrating T cells after dendritic cell vaccination (dated by TCRdb to the mid-2010s). The library was prepared using the immunoSEQ multiplex PCR assay. TCRdb stores this immuneACCESS table with in-frame sequences only. Part of the clones is absent; in the studies checked, under half of the shortfall reflects unresolved V genes, and no reason is known for the rest. The sample table lists approximately 82,000 clones, roughly 90% of them with a count of one. The top ten constitute 3% to 3.5% of the sample. The sample here was blood, taken before dendritic cell vaccination. The receptors were sampled from a human donor with glioblastoma.

The chain has TRBV7-9 and TRBJ2-1; 16 nucleotides line up with TRBD2. The J segment lost 7 bases and the V segment lost 3 bases, leaving 3 bases of the junction unmatched. The CDR3 length is 16 residues. Germline-derived CDR1 and CDR2 are SEHNR and FQNEAQ (reference sequence). The CDR3 coding sequence is TGTGCCAGCAGCTTTGAGGGACTAGCGGGAGGGAATGAGCAGTTCTTC. It encodes CASSFEGLAGGNEQFF.

The chain has TRBV28 and TRBJ1-2, with 7 bases aligning to TRBD1. Germline assignment: CDR1 MDHEN and CDR2 SYDVKM. The J segment lost 4 bases and the V segment lost 6 bases, leaving 8 bases of the junction unmatched. This CDR3 region has 14 residues. The CDR3 region has the DNA TGTGCCAGCAGGGACAGGAACAAGGGCTATGGCTACACCTTC. Translating gives CASRDRNKGYGYTF.

This chain connects TRBV30 to TRBJ1-2; possibly TRBD1 for D (6 bases). The CDR3 is 13 amino acids. V shed 5 bases and J shed 8 bases, with 18 bases lying between them. The germline V gene encodes CDR1 GTSNPN and CDR2 SVGIG (reference sequence). In DNA form, the CDR3 reads TGTGCCTGGGCCTTCGCCCGGGACACGGGCTACACCTTC. This sequence encodes CAWAFARDTGYTF. The full variable domain, with the rest looked up from reference TRBV30 and TRBJ1-2, is SQTIHQWPATLVQPVGSPLSLECTVEGTSNPNLYWYRQAAGRGLQLLFYSVGIGQISSEVPQNLSASRPQDRQFILSSKKLLLSDSGFYLCAWAFARDTGYTFGSGTRLTVV.

This clone was observed once. The rearrangement joins TRBV5-1 to TRBJ2-3; 8 bases are a match to TRBD1. J was trimmed by 3 bases and V by 4 bases; bases with no gene match: 13. Germline lookup yields CDR1 SGHRS and CDR2 YFSETQ. This CDR3 spans 17 amino acids. CDR3 nucleotides: TGCGCCAGCAGCCGCGGACAGGGTGGGCGGACTACAGATACGCAGTATTTT. Translated: CASSRGQGGRTTDTQYF. Together with reference TRBV5-1 and TRBJ2-3, the CDR3 gives the full variable domain: KAGVTQTPRYLIKTRGQQVTLSCSPISGHRSVSWYQQTPGQGLQFLFEYFSETQRNKGNFPGRFSGRQFSNSRSEMNVSTLELGDSALYLCASSRGQGGRTTDTQYFGPGTRLTVL.

The gene calls are TRBV4-1 and TRBJ1-4; D unclear. Germline V gene sequence: CDR1 MGHRA, CDR2 YSYEKL. V lost 1 base and J lost 7, with 13 bases in between. There are 15 residues in the CDR3. CDR3 amino acids: CASSQGPTGFEKLFF. In DNA, the CDR3 is TGCGCCAGCAGCCAAGGCCCAACGGGGTTTGAAAAACTGTTTTTT.

Turning to this clone: One end of the junction fails to match germline, which may point to a read error. Here the CDR3 reads CATSRDTIQGGGYTF. In DNA, the CDR3 is TGTGCCACCAGCCGAGATACCATCCAGGGAGGTGGCTACACCTTC. The genes are TRBV15 and TRBJ1-2, with D tentatively TRBD1 (5 bases). The CDR3 extends over 15 amino acids. CDR1 and CDR2 (germline): LNHNV, YYDKDF (reference sequence).

V and J are TRBV6-6 and TRBJ1-1, with 10 bases lining up with TRBD1. The V gene's germline CDR1 is MNHNY and CDR2 SVGAGI (reference sequence). The CDR3 consists of 14 residues. Unmatched junction bases numbered 5, after V lost 7 bases and J lost 3 bases. CDR3 protein: CASTDRGPDTEAFF. The CDR3 region has the DNA TGTGCCAGCACCGACAGGGGGCCGGACACTGAAGCTTTCTTT.

The chain couples TRBV2 to TRBJ1-4; tentatively, D is TRBD1 (6 bases). The germline V gene encodes CDR1 SNHLY and CDR2 FYNNEI. The CDR3 loop spans 14 amino acids. Trimming stripped 7 bases from V and 8 bases from J, with 17 bases between. For the CDR3, the DNA is TGTGCCAGCATCGGCGGCAGGGGAGGGGAAAAACTGTTTTTT. Residues: CASIGGRGGEKLFF.

The chain's CDR3 is CASSPRFWDRGTGNQPQHF. CDR3 DNA sequence: TGTGCCAGCAGCCCAAGATTTTGGGACAGGGGAACCGGCAATCAGCCCCAGCATTTT. The chain employs TRBV7-8 and TRBJ1-5; 10 bases are shared with TRBD1. This CDR3 has 19 residues. The junction had 15 bases not matched to a gene; V was cut back by 5 bases and J by 2 bases. The germline CDR1 and CDR2 sequences are SGHVS and FQNEAQ.

This clone was found a few times. The chain couples TRBV29-1 to TRBJ2-3; D unresolved. V was trimmed by 2 bases and J by 0 bases, leaving 9 bases between them. Per germline, CDR1 SQVTM and CDR2 ANQGSEA. This CDR3 spans 14 amino acids. DNA of the CDR3: TGCAGCGTTGAATGGGCAGCTAGCACAGATACGCAGTATTTT. Translated: CSVEWAASTDTQYF.

The chain recombines TRBV18 with TRBJ2-1; weak D call: TRBD2 (5 bases). Trimming pared 4 bases from V and 2 bases from J, leaving 15 bases between. CDR1 is KGHSH and CDR2 is LQKENI in the germline V gene. The CDR3 extends over 16 amino acids. The CDR3 DNA reads TGTGCCAGCTCACGTCTCAGCGGTCGGGCCTACAATGAGCAGTTCTTC. The encoded protein is CASSRLSGRAYNEQFF.

The genes are TRBV6-5 and TRBJ1-4, with TRBD1 as a possible D gene (6 bases). The germline V gene encodes CDR1 MNHEY and CDR2 SVGAGI. The length of the CDR3 is 14 residues. V lost 6 bases, J lost 11 bases, and 19 bases lay in between. The CDR3 is CASRHRTEMRKLFF. The CDR3 DNA sequence: TGTGCCAGCAGACACCGGACAGAAATGAGGAAACTGTTTTTT.

As regards this clone: The sample holds other DNA sequences that translate to the same CDR3. This sequence joins TRBV5-1 and TRBJ1-1; tentative D call: TRBD1 (6 bases). From germline, CDR1 is SGHRS and CDR2 YFSETQ. The CDR3 runs 14 residues. The V end lost 1 base, the J end lost 0 bases, and 7 bases lay between the germline ends. The CDR3 loop reads CASSLTGLNTEAFF. The CDR3 nucleotides read TGCGCCAGCAGCTTGACAGGGCTGAACACTGAAGCTTTCTTT.

V usage is TRBV29-1 and J usage is TRBJ1-5; no reliable D call. CDR1 is SQVTM and CDR2 is ANQGSEA in the germline V gene. This CDR3 contains 13 residues. Trimming took 2 bases from V and 3 from J, leaving 8 bases between them. DNA of the CDR3: TGCAGCGTTGAAATGAGTGACAATCAGCCCCAGCATTTT. Its protein product is CSVEMSDNQPQHF.

The count of this clone is one. The chain has TRBV5-4 and TRBJ1-4, with D tentatively TRBD1 (5 bases). V lost 4 bases to trimming and J lost 7 bases, with 17 bases between them. Looked up from germline, CDR1 is SGHNT and CDR2 is YYREEE (reference sequence). This CDR3 is 15 amino acids long. CDR3 DNA sequence: TGTGCCAGCAGCACCGGGTCCTTGGGGGGTGAAAAACTGTTTTTT. Its protein is CASSTGSLGGEKLFF.

The chain joins TRBV9 to TRBJ2-7, with TRBD2 matching 12 bases. CDR1 and CDR2 (germline): SGDLS, YYNGEE. The CDR3 length is 15 residues. Losses at the gene ends were 3 bases for V and 5 bases for J; bases not matched to a gene: 6. The CDR3, as DNA: TGTGCCAGCAGCGCGGGGACTAGCGGGTCTGACGAGCAGTACTTC. Translated: CASSAGTSGSDEQYF.

The CDR3 here is CAWSVQGGGSSYEQYF. In nucleotides, the CDR3 is TGTGCCTGGAGTGTACAGGGGGGAGGGAGCTCCTACGAGCAGTACTTC. The V call is TRBV30, the J call TRBJ2-7; TRBD1 is a possible D gene (8 bases). Trimming left V 0 bases short and J 0 bases short, with 15 bases between. Germline-derived CDR1 and CDR2 are GTSNPN and SVGIG (reference sequence). This CDR3 is built from 16 residues.

The chain uses TRBV12-5 and TRBJ1-5; a possible D gene is TRBD1 (6 bases). The CDR3 has 15 amino acids. The V gene lost 4 bases and the J gene lost 5 bases, with 15 bases spanning the gap. Germline loops: CDR1 LGHNT, CDR2 FRNRAP. The DNA for the CDR3 is TGTGCTAGTGGTTCCGTTGGACAGATTTATCAGCCCCAGCATTTT. As protein: CASGSVGQIYQPQHF.

This chain links TRBV7-8 with TRBJ1-2; possibly TRBD1 for D (5 bases). Deletions cut 1 base from V and 3 bases from J, with 9 bases between. Per the germline V gene, CDR1 is SGHVS and CDR2 is FQNEAQ. There are 14 residues in the CDR3. CDR3: CASSLGGEHYGYTF. The CDR3 DNA is TGTGCCAGCAGCTTAGGGGGCGAACACTATGGCTACACCTTC.

This chain connects TRBV7-8 to TRBJ2-2; 15 bases map to TRBD2. The junction had 7 bases not matched to a gene; V was cut back by 7 bases and J by 7 bases. The CDR3 consists of 16 residues. From germline, CDR1 is SGHVS and CDR2 FQNEAQ. In DNA form, the CDR3 reads TGTGCCAGCAACGGACTAGCGGGAGGGGAGAGCGGGGAGCTGTTTTTT. Translation gives CASNGLAGGESGELFF.

The V gene is TRBV18, the J gene TRBJ2-7; 7 positions agree with TRBD1. The CDR3 consists of 15 residues. CDR1 and CDR2 from the germline V gene are KGHSH and LQKENI. V gave up 0 bases and J gave up 6 bases; unmatched junction bases: 8. The CDR3 nucleotides read TGTGCCAGCTCACCACCTATTCAGACAGGGCGCGAGCAGTACTTC. It encodes CASSPPIQTGREQYF.

This chain connects TRBV6-1 to TRBJ2-3, with 7 bases matching TRBD2. Germline V gives CDR1 MNHNS, CDR2 SASEGT. The V segment lost 3 bases and the J segment 0 bases; nucleotides outside the gene matches: 6. The CDR3 is 16 amino acids. The DNA of the CDR3 is TGTGCCAGCAGTGAGGTGGGGGGGGGTAGCACAGATACGCAGTATTTT. This encodes CASSEVGGGSTDTQYF.

The genes are TRBV9 and TRBJ2-5; 12 nucleotides agree with TRBD2. The CDR3 runs 14 residues. Germline assignment: CDR1 SGDLS and CDR2 YYNGEE. V gave up 2 bases and J gave up 5 bases; unmatched junction bases: 1. In DNA, the CDR3 is TGTGCCAGCAGCGTGACTAGCGGGAGTGAGACCCAGTACTTC. Protein: CASSVTSGSETQYF.

This clone was detected a few times. The sample has other DNA sequences that encode this CDR3 too. The chain uses TRBV7-8 and TRBJ1-3; D gene uncertain. The ends were cut back, 5 bases at V and 0 bases at J, with 8 bases in the middle. CDR1 SGHVS and CDR2 FQNEAQ come from the germline V gene. This CDR3 region has 14 residues. In DNA form, the CDR3 reads TGTGCCAGCAGCCACCGCGGCTCTGGAAACACCATATATTTT. Protein: CASSHRGSGNTIYF.